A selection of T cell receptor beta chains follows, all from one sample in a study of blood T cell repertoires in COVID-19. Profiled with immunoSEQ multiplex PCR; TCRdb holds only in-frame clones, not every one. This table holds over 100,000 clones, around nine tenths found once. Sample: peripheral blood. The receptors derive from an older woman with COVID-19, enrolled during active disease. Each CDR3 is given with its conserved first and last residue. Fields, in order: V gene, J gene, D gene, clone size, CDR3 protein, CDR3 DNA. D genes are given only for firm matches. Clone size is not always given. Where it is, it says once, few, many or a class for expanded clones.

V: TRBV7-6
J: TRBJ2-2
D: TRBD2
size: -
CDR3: CASSFVAGDTGELFF
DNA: TGTGCCAGCAGCTTTGTGGCGGGGGACACCGGGGAGCTGTTTTTT

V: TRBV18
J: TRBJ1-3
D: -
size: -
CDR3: CASSPYVGDTGNTIYF
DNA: TGTGCCAGCTCACCATATGTAGGGGACACTGGAAACACCATATATTTT

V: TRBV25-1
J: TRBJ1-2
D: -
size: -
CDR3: CASSPPGGNYGYTF
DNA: TGTGCCAGCTCCCCTCCGGGAGGTAACTATGGCTACACCTTC

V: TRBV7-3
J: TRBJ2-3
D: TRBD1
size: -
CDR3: CASSSTGWADTQYF
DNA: TGTGCCAGCAGCTCGACAGGGTGGGCAGATACGCAGTATTTT

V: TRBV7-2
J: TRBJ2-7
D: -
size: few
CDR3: CASSFRLGSGDEQYF
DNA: TGTGCCAGCAGCTTTAGGTTGGGATCGGGGGACGAGCAGTACTTC

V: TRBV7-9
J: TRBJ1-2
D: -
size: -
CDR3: CASSLAGGMDGYTF
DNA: TGTGCCAGCAGCTTAGCGGGAGGGATGGATGGCTACACCTTC

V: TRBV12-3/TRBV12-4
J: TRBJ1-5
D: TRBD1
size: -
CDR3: CASRGTGNQPQHF
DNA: TGTGCCAGCAGAGGGACAGGGAATCAGCCCCAGCATTTT

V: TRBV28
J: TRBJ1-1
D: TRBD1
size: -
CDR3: CASSARQGAFMNTEAFF
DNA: TGTGCCAGCAGTGCCCGACAGGGGGCTTTTATGAACACTGAAGCTTTCTTT

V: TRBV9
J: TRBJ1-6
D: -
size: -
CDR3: CASSVGGGGQVNSPLHF
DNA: TGTGCCAGCAGCGTAGGTGGGGGGGGACAAGTAAATTCACCCCTCCACTTT

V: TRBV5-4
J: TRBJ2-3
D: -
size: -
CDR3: CASSLDFSSTDTQYF
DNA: TGTGCCAGCAGCTTGGACTTTTCTAGCACAGATACGCAGTATTTT

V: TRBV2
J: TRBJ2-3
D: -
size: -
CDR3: CASSGWAGMQYF
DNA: TGTGCCAGCAGTGGCTGGGCGGGAATGCAGTATTTT

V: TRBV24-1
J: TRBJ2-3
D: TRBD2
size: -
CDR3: CATGPRRGDGDTQYF
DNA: TGTGCCACCGGCCCCAGGCGGGGGGACGGAGATACGCAGTATTTT

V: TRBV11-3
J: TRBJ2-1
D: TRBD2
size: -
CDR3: CASSSGTRVGNEQFF
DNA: TGTGCCAGCAGCTCCGGGACTAGGGTCGGCAATGAGCAGTTCTTC

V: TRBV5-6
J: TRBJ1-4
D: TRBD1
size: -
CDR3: CASSFFSQGEGEKLFF
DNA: TGTGCCAGCAGCTTTTTTTCACAGGGGGAGGGAGAAAAACTGTTTTTT

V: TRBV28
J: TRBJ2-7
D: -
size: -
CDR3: CASSLQLRDEQYF
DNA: TGTGCCAGCAGTTTACAGCTCAGGGACGAGCAGTACTTC

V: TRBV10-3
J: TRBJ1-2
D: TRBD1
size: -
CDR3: CAISESTGQGNGYTF
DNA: TGTGCCATCAGTGAGTCTACGGGACAGGGAAATGGCTACACCTTC

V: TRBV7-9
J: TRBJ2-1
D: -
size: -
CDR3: CASPGGGGGYNEQFF
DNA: TGTGCCAGCCCAGGAGGGGGGGGTGGTTACAATGAGCAGTTCTTC

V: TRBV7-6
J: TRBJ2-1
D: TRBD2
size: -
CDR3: CASSRMGGTVTYNEQFF
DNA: TGTGCCAGCAGCAGGATGGGGGGGACGGTCACCTACAATGAGCAGTTCTTC